This T cell receptor (beta chain) emerged from a study of CD8+CD57+ T cells in acquired aplastic anemia. Study-wide results and limits: Patients had twenty-nine CD8+ CDR3 sequences in common with controls (the shared set).

About this clonotype itself: Its antigen is not known.

This CDR3 comprises 14 residues. CDR1 and CDR2 (germline): ENHRY, SYGVKD. V was pared by 4 bases and J by 0 bases, with 7 bases between. Genomic DNA constituted the template upon which TCR beta VDJ and CDR3 profiling was performed. TCRdb re-called the reads through MiXCR, storing one row per CDR3 protein. Here the sample spans about 160,000 distinct CDR3 sequences, around 45% being singletons. The J gene is TRBJ2-1, the V gene TRBV10-3; D ambiguous. The source material was sorted CD4+, CD8+, or CD8+CD57+ T cells (not recorded which) from PBMCs. The sequence was collected from a human donor in good health. CDR3 region: CAISGEISYNEQFF. The CDR3 DNA reads TGTGCCATCAGTGGTGAGATCTCCTACAATGAGCAGTTCTTC.